A selection of T cell receptor beta chains follows, all from one sample in a study of blood T cell repertoires in COVID-19. Only in-frame clones appear in the TCRdb table, and some are missing; sequencing was by immunoSEQ multiplex PCR. This sample yields a few hundred thousand clones, of which roughly 90% are seen a single time; 0.95% to 1.5% belongs to the top ten. The sample was peripheral blood. These receptors came from a man aged 35-49 years with acute or convalescent COVID-19. The CDR3 runs from the conserved cysteine through the conserved F or W. The order of the fields is J gene, D gene, V gene, clone size, CDR3 protein, CDR3 DNA. A D gene is named only where the DNA matches it firmly. A clone size is listed for some rows: how often the clone was seen (once, few, many), or a class if it is expanded.

TRBJ2-1	.	TRBV18	.	CASSPVGFEQFF	TGTGCCAGCTCACCCGTGGGCTTCGAGCAGTTCTTC
TRBJ2-7	TRBD2	TRBV9	once	CASSATLDLGGDYEQYF	TGTGCCAGCAGCGCAACCCTAGATCTGGGGGGGGACTACGAGCAGTACTTC
TRBJ1-5	.	TRBV19	.	CASSMTDSGTNQPQHF	TGTGCCAGTAGTATGACGGACAGCGGCACCAATCAGCCCCAGCATTTT
TRBJ1-6	.	TRBV5-1	.	CASSLGQGMGSPLHF	TGCGCCAGCAGCTTGGGGCAGGGAATGGGTTCACCCCTCCACTTT
TRBJ1-5	.	TRBV5-6	few	CASTLLTSNQPQHF	TGTGCCAGCACCCTATTAACTAGCAATCAGCCCCAGCATTTT
TRBJ2-3	TRBD1	TRBV6-5	.	CASSAGTVIPDTQYF	TGTGCCAGCAGCGCCGGGACAGTGATCCCAGATACGCAGTATTTT
TRBJ2-3	.	TRBV6-4	.	CASSERQSDTQYF	TGTGCCAGCAGTGAGCGACAGTCAGATACGCAGTATTTT
TRBJ2-5	TRBD2	TRBV11-2	.	CASSRTSGGTPWTQYF	TGTGCCAGCAGCCGGACTAGCGGGGGCACCCCGTGGACCCAGTACTTC
TRBJ1-1	.	TRBV3-1/TRBV3-2	once	CASSQLVRQGPRWDTEAFF	TGTGCCAGCAGCCAATTGGTCAGGCAGGGCCCTCGATGGGACACTGAAGCTTTCTTT
TRBJ2-3	TRBD2	TRBV9	.	CASSFKTSGRDTQYF	TGTGCCAGCAGCTTTAAGACTAGCGGGAGAGATACGCAGTATTTT
TRBJ2-3	TRBD2	TRBV27	.	CASSSLKAGGPADTQYF	TGTGCCAGCAGTTCGCTAAAAGCGGGAGGGCCGGCAGATACGCAGTATTTT
TRBJ2-7	.	TRBV28	.	CASRPLGGYEQYF	TGTGCCAGCAGGCCCCTTGGCGGCTACGAGCAGTACTTC
TRBJ2-3	TRBD2	TRBV2	.	CAGSLAGEREGTQYF	TGTGCCGGATCCCTAGCGGGAGAACGAGAGGGCACGCAGTATTTT
TRBJ2-7	TRBD2	TRBV27	.	CASPPSGESYEQYF	TGTGCCAGCCCCCCTAGCGGGGAGTCCTACGAGCAGTACTTC
TRBJ2-1	TRBD2	TRBV7-9	.	CASSTSGLGEQFF	TGTGCCAGCAGCACATCGGGACTAGGGGAGCAGTTCTTC
TRBJ2-6	.	TRBV27	.	CASSPLSGANVLTF	TGTGCCAGCAGTCCCCTCTCTGGGGCCAACGTCCTGACTTTC
TRBJ2-1	.	TRBV19	.	CASSRGFSYNEQFF	TGTGCCAGTAGTCGGGGGTTTTCCTACAATGAGCAGTTCTTC
TRBJ1-2	.	TRBV19	.	CASSMPQGHYGYTF	TGTGCCAGTAGTATGCCTCAGGGTCACTATGGCTACACCTTC
TRBJ2-7	.	TRBV11-2	.	CASSLGDFQGSYEQYF	TGTGCCAGCAGCTTAGGGGACTTCCAAGGCTCCTACGAGCAGTACTTC
TRBJ1-1	.	TRBV19	.	CASKPSGVSNTEAFF	TGTGCCAGTAAACCGTCAGGGGTGAGTAACACTGAAGCTTTCTTT
TRBJ1-5	.	TRBV12-3/TRBV12-4	.	CASSLRSNQPQHF	TGTGCCAGCAGTTTGCGGAGCAATCAGCCCCAGCATTTT
TRBJ1-5	.	TRBV6-5	.	CASSYAHRRQPQHF	TGTGCCAGCAGTTATGCACACAGGCGACAGCCCCAGCATTTT
TRBJ2-7	TRBD2	TRBV30	.	CAWSAGTSGNEQYF	TGTGCCTGGAGTGCCGGGACTAGCGGGAACGAGCAGTACTTC
TRBJ1-2	TRBD1	TRBV6-1	.	CASSDELQGNYGYTF	TGTGCCAGCAGTGATGAACTACAGGGGAACTATGGCTACACCTTC
TRBJ2-1	.	TRBV9	.	CASSGGGNIYNEQFF	TGTGCCAGCAGCGGGGGCGGAAACATCTACAATGAGCAGTTCTTC
TRBJ2-7	TRBD1	TRBV28	.	CASRNRGALYEQYF	TGTGCCAGCAGGAACAGGGGGGCCCTCTACGAGCAGTACTTC
TRBJ2-2	.	TRBV25-1	.	CASNLITGELFF	TGTGCCAGCAATTTAATCACCGGGGAGCTGTTTTTT
TRBJ1-2	.	TRBV3-1/TRBV3-2	.	CASSQAEGFGYTF	TGTGCCAGCAGCCAAGCGGAGGGGTTTGGCTACACCTTC
TRBJ1-1	TRBD1	TRBV10-3	.	CAISELDRERAEAFF	TGTGCCATCAGTGAGTTGGACAGGGAAAGGGCTGAAGCTTTCTTT
TRBJ1-3	.	TRBV4-3	once	CASSQLLGVGNTIYF	TGCGCCAGCAGCCAGCTGCTCGGGGTAGGAAACACCATATATTTT
TRBJ1-2	TRBD1	TRBV6-2/TRBV6-3	.	CASSDGARGRYPGYTF	TGTGCCAGCAGTGACGGGGCCAGGGGGCGATATCCTGGCTACACCTTC
TRBJ2-7	.	TRBV14	.	CASSHVQGIYEQYF	TGTGCCAGCAGCCATGTCCAGGGGATCTACGAGCAGTACTTC
TRBJ2-7	.	TRBV5-4	.	CASSRTWEAEQYF	TGTGCCAGCAGCCGGACTTGGGAGGCCGAGCAGTACTTC
TRBJ2-7	TRBD1	TRBV5-1	.	CASSPRTGPYEQYF	TGCGCCAGCAGCCCCAGGACAGGCCCTTACGAGCAGTACTTC
TRBJ1-1	.	TRBV9	.	CASSISGGNTEAFF	TGTGCCAGCAGCATCTCGGGGGGGAACACTGAAGCTTTCTTT
TRBJ2-2	TRBD1	TRBV7-3	.	CASSSTGGSTGELFF	TGTGCCAGCAGCTCGACAGGGGGCAGTACCGGGGAGCTGTTTTTT
TRBJ2-1	.	TRBV30	.	CAWSLNEQFF	TGTGCCTGGAGTCTAAATGAGCAGTTCTTC
TRBJ1-4	TRBD1	TRBV23-1	.	CAPLTGTVNEKLFF	TGCGCCCCACTCACTGGGACAGTAAATGAAAAACTGTTTTTT
TRBJ1-2	TRBD1	TRBV7-8	few	CASSPQRPGTGSSRNGYTF	TGTGCCAGCAGCCCCCAGAGACCGGGGACAGGGTCTAGTCGGAATGGCTACACCTTC
TRBJ1-6	TRBD1	TRBV7-3	.	CASSSGQGREPLHF	TGTGCCAGCAGCTCTGGACAGGGGCGAGAACCCCTCCACTTT
TRBJ2-1	TRBD2	TRBV27	once	CASSLTRGGPANEQFF	TGTGCCAGCAGTTTAACCCGCGGGGGGCCTGCCAATGAGCAGTTCTTC
TRBJ1-2	TRBD1	TRBV10-3	.	CAIKGWTGANGYTF	TGTGCCATCAAAGGCTGGACAGGGGCTAATGGCTACACCTTC
TRBJ2-7	.	TRBV27	once	CASSLFRGRDEQYF	TGTGCCAGCAGTTTGTTTAGGGGGAGGGACGAGCAGTACTTC
TRBJ1-2	TRBD1	TRBV2	few	CASSPGQDYGYTF	TGTGCCAGCAGCCCGGGACAGGACTATGGCTACACCTTC
TRBJ2-7	.	TRBV7-9	.	CASSAEGEQYF	TGTGCCAGCAGCGCAGAGGGCGAGCAGTACTTC
TRBJ1-1	TRBD1	TRBV6-2/TRBV6-3	.	CASSRQGPYTEAFF	TGTGCCAGCAGTCGACAGGGTCCTTACACTGAAGCTTTCTTT
TRBJ2-3	.	TRBV4-3	.	CASSQEWRGPDTQYF	TGCGCCAGCAGCCAAGAATGGAGGGGCCCAGATACGCAGTATTTT
TRBJ1-4	TRBD1	TRBV4-1	.	CASSPKGTGWSTNEKLFF	TGCGCCAGCAGCCCAAAGGGGACAGGGTGGTCCACTAATGAAAAACTGTTTTTT
TRBJ2-7	.	TRBV14	.	CASSQVGLGNEQYF	TGTGCCAGCAGCCAAGTTGGGCTCGGCAACGAGCAGTACTTC
TRBJ1-6	.	TRBV19	.	CASSNLGGSYNSPLHF	TGTGCCAGTAGTAATCTAGGGGGATCCTATAATTCACCCCTCCACTTT
TRBJ1-1	.	TRBV5-1	few	CASSSGGLAFF	TGCGCCAGCAGCTCCGGGGGGCTGGCTTTCTTT
TRBJ2-3	TRBD1	TRBV2	.	CASSVGTGGTDTQYF	TGTGCCAGCAGCGTCGGGACAGGGGGCACAGATACGCAGTATTTT
TRBJ1-2	.	TRBV30	.	CAWRLYGYTF	TGTGCCTGGAGATTATATGGCTACACCTTC
TRBJ1-6	.	TRBV4-2	.	CASSQDLSSPLHF	TGTGCCAGCAGCCAAGATTTGAGTTCACCCCTCCACTTT
TRBJ1-3	.	TRBV9	once	CASSVGPGAEGTIYF	TGTGCCAGCAGCGTAGGTCCGGGAGCCGAAGGCACCATATATTTT
TRBJ2-3	TRBD1	TRBV7-2	.	CASSLRGRADTQYF	TGTGCCAGCAGCTTGAGGGGGCGAGCAGATACGCAGTATTTT
TRBJ1-1	.	TRBV20-1	.	CIPGGTEAFF	TGCATCCCCGGGGGCACTGAAGCTTTCTTT